The rows below give T cell receptor beta chains drawn from one sample of a study of cytomegalovirus exposure and HLA in healthy donors. Some clones are missing from TCRdb's copy, which holds only in-frame ones; the method was immunoSEQ multiplex PCR. The specimen's table records 74,000 or so clones. Material for sequencing was PBMCs. Receptor source: a woman aged 55 to 70 in good health and CMV-seronegative. Both conserved end residues are part of each CDR3. A D gene is named only where the DNA matches it firmly.

.	TRBV2	TRBJ2-7	CASTRGGTPYEQYF	TGTGCCAGCACCCGCGGAGGGACCCCCTACGAGCAGTACTTC
.	TRBV5-1	TRBJ2-3	CASSLTPYTDTQYF	TGCGCCAGCAGCTTGACACCATACACAGATACGCAGTATTTT
TRBD2	TRBV28	TRBJ2-7	CASGASGTITTYEQYF	TGTGCCAGCGGGGCTAGCGGGACGATAACCACCTACGAGCAGTACTTC
.	TRBV28	TRBJ1-2	CASSTGTPRPGYTF	TGTGCCAGCAGTACCGGGACACCTCGACCTGGCTACACCTTC
TRBD2	TRBV12-5	TRBJ2-5	CASGLGGGETQYF	TGTGCTAGTGGTTTGGGGGGGGGAGAGACCCAGTACTTC
.	TRBV19	TRBJ1-5	CASRRQDGNSNQPQHF	TGTGCCAGTAGGCGGCAGGACGGGAATAGCAATCAGCCCCAGCATTTT
.	TRBV4-1	TRBJ2-1	CASSQVRLTVYNEQFF	TGCGCCAGCAGCCAAGTTCGTCTTACAGTCTACAATGAGCAGTTCTTC
.	TRBV18	TRBJ2-3	CASSLPGSTDTQYF	TGTGCCAGCTCTTTGCCAGGGTCCACAGATACGCAGTATTTT
.	TRBV18	TRBJ1-2	CASSPGWLTYGYTF	TGTGCCAGCTCACCAGGCTGGTTAACCTATGGCTACACCTTC
TRBD2	TRBV28	TRBJ2-3	CASHPTGTWGGDTQYF	TGTGCCAGCCACCCGACCGGGACTTGGGGGGGGGATACGCAGTATTTT
TRBD2	TRBV19	TRBJ2-7	CASSTLGLAGVYEQYF	TGTGCCAGTAGTACCCTGGGGCTAGCGGGAGTCTACGAGCAGTACTTC
TRBD1	TRBV6-5	TRBJ1-1	CASSYDVGTAAFF	TGTGCCAGCAGTTACGATGTTGGGACAGCCGCTTTCTTT
TRBD1	TRBV19	TRBJ2-7	CARRGGTGYSYEQYF	TGTGCCAGGAGGGGTGGGACAGGGTATTCCTACGAGCAGTACTTC
.	TRBV6-1	TRBJ1-5	CASSEVTANQPQHF	TGTGCCAGCAGTGAAGTAACAGCAAATCAGCCCCAGCATTTT
.	TRBV6-1	TRBJ2-7	CASSYPPPEQYF	TGTGCCAGCAGTTATCCCCCCCCCGAGCAGTACTTC
.	TRBV7-9	TRBJ1-4	CASSASINEKLFF	TGTGCCAGCAGCGCGAGTATTAATGAAAAACTGTTTTTT
TRBD2	TRBV5-1	TRBJ2-1	CASSPVGSGVSYNEQFF	TGCGCCAGCAGCCCGGTAGGGAGCGGGGTCTCCTACAATGAGCAGTTCTTC
TRBD2	TRBV30	TRBJ2-2	CAWRQGTSGSNTGELFF	TGTGCCTGGCGACAAGGGACTAGCGGGTCTAACACCGGGGAGCTGTTTTTT
.	TRBV29-1	TRBJ2-7	CSVEARVPPYEQYF	TGCAGCGTTGAGGCCCGGGTGCCTCCCTACGAGCAGTACTTC
TRBD1	TRBV18	TRBJ2-5	CASSVQGQGVQETQYF	TGTGCCAGCTCCGTCCAAGGACAGGGCGTCCAAGAGACCCAGTACTTC
TRBD1	TRBV27	TRBJ2-7	CASSLSGTGWNEQYF	TGTGCCAGCAGTTTATCCGGGACAGGGTGGAACGAGCAGTACTTC
.	TRBV29-1	TRBJ2-1	CSVVMQGNSYNEQFF	TGCAGCGTCGTTATGCAGGGTAACAGTTACAATGAGCAGTTCTTC
.	TRBV7-8	TRBJ2-1	CASSLARRVAPNEQFF	TGTGCCAGCAGCTTAGCGAGGAGGGTCGCTCCCAATGAGCAGTTCTTC
.	TRBV28	TRBJ2-3	CASPPGVRISDTQYF	TGTGCCAGCCCCCCGGGGGTCCGAATATCAGATACGCAGTATTTT
TRBD1	TRBV6-5	TRBJ1-6	CASSYSGQTNSPLHF	TGTGCCAGCAGTTACTCGGGACAGACCAATTCACCCCTCCACTTT
TRBD1	TRBV18	TRBJ1-4	CASSQGAATNEKLFF	TGTGCCAGCTCGCAGGGGGCCGCAACTAATGAAAAACTGTTTTTT
.	TRBV28	TRBJ2-3	CASRTAPADTQYF	TGTGCCAGCAGGACTGCTCCGGCAGATACGCAGTATTTT
TRBD2	TRBV4-2	TRBJ2-1	CASSQEVAGGDNEQFF	TGTGCCAGCAGCCAAGAGGTAGCGGGAGGGGACAATGAGCAGTTCTTC
TRBD1	TRBV30	TRBJ2-4	CAWSGQGAAKNIQYF	TGTGCCTGGAGTGGACAGGGGGCAGCCAAAAACATTCAGTACTTC
TRBD1	TRBV29-1	TRBJ2-3	CSVLRTGASTDTQYF	TGCAGCGTTCTCAGGACAGGAGCTAGCACAGATACGCAGTATTTT
.	TRBV7-9	TRBJ2-7	CASSLAAGAPYEQYF	TGTGCCAGCAGCTTAGCTGCGGGGGCGCCCTACGAGCAGTACTTC
TRBD2	TRBV2	TRBJ2-7	CASRELAGSYEQYF	TGTGCCAGTAGGGAACTAGCGGGGAGCTACGAGCAGTACTTC
TRBD1	TRBV28	TRBJ2-3	CASSLGDRKSTDTQYF	TGTGCCAGCAGTTTAGGGGACAGGAAAAGCACAGATACGCAGTATTTT
TRBD2	TRBV7-9	TRBJ2-2	CASSPSGLGELFF	TGTGCCAGCAGCCCTAGCGGGCTCGGGGAGCTGTTTTTT
TRBD1	TRBV7-8	TRBJ1-1	CASSLVPRQGPTEAFF	TGTGCCAGCAGCTTAGTTCCTCGACAGGGGCCCACTGAAGCTTTCTTT